This paragraph covers one T cell receptor (beta chain) sequence. Which antigen it targets is not known. Per-nucleotide qualities are absent, and no much larger clonotype sits a single base away. The library was obtained by the immunoSEQ multiplex PCR assay. For the multiplex PCR, a mixture combining 60 forward primers for TCR Vbeta segments and 13 reverse primers for TCR Jbeta segments was used. The CDR3 region of rearranged TCR beta genes was amplified from genomic DNA by a multiplex PCR assay. The amplified TCR beta libraries were sequenced on the Illumina HiSeq System as 87-base-pair reads. The authors' analysis ran thus. In a later analysis, around 80 million unique TCR beta chains were counted across the roughly 610 repertoires, and around 11 million of these chains were shared by at least two donors. Raw reads were error-corrected and collapsed into unique sequences by a nearest-neighbor algorithm in which closely related sequences were merged to remove PCR and sequencing errors. To assign V, D and J gene segments, CDR3 sequences were aligned to IMGT reference sequences. For a sequence to be retained, a match of at least six nucleotides to both a V gene segment and a J gene segment was required. Rearrangements were classified as productive when the CDR3 lacked stop codons and remained in frame with V and J, and all other rearrangements were classified as non-productive. Following IMGT convention, CDR3 was defined as the stretch from the second conserved V-encoded cysteine to the conserved J-encoded phenylalanine. The earlier analysis of 500 to 750 of the donors excluded any sequence lacking an unambiguous match to a single V gene segment. An earlier analysis of several hundred of the donors classified V segments as functional when productive rearrangements were above 56.7% and as segregating when the standard deviation between donors was above 5%. A statistical classification framework was developed to diagnose cytomegalovirus status using the catalog of TCR beta chain sequences. In a later analysis, V and J genes were assigned by comparing TCR nucleotide sequences against IMGT/GENE-DB human TR gene sequences. Using the TCRdist pipeline, a later analysis assigned CDR3 sequences along with most-parsimonious VDJ recombination scenarios. In a later analysis, each TCR beta chain was defined by its CDR3 amino acid sequence together with its V-gene family, and reads lacking a unique V-gene family were excluded. As a way to deal with suspected cross-contamination and a sequencing artifact, a later analysis dropped 450 to 600 nucleotide sequences that were highly shared and had low generation probability. In a later analysis, a clonal expansion index for each public chain was calculated from normalized within-repertoire ranks of inferred template counts. A later analysis computed generation probabilities with a VDJ recombination model fitted to out-of-frame rearrangements, and checked the results against IGoR. A later analysis scored TCR-TCR, TCR-HLA and TCR-CMV co-occurrence with hypergeometric tests, applying a repertoire-size bias correction to TCR pairs. A later analysis estimated false discovery rates by permuting HLA or CMV assignments 20 times. A later analysis grouped co-occurring TCRs with DBSCAN, adding TCRdist sequence similarity when clustering within HLA-allele-positive subsets. Co-occurrence clustering excluded repertoires with fewer than 30,000 or more than 120,000 public chains, plus five with anomalous nucleotide sharing. Entries here come from immuneACCESS through TCRdb and include only in-frame sequences with V and J called. Some clones fail to appear in such tables; in the studies checked, an unresolved V gene covers under half of the shortfall, and the cause of the remainder is unknown. V, J and clone size reflect that table, while D and trimming were determined from the DNA. Present in this sample are about 80,000 clones, roughly 79% of which were seen just once. The ten largest clonotypes hold around 22% of the sample.

The cohort was made up of roughly 670 healthy bone marrow donors. At the time of sampling, every cohort member was nominally healthy, though immune exposures that went unrecorded were likely present. The donor was CMV seropositive and belonged to the group of 250 to 350 seropositive cohort members. A peripheral blood sample was collected from each donor, and TCR beta sequencing was performed on peripheral blood mononuclear cells. Genomic DNA extraction from the blood cell samples was performed with the Qiagen DNeasy Blood Extraction Kit. This entry comes from a study of cytomegalovirus exposure and HLA in healthy donors (dated by TCRdb to 2016 to 2017). Background on the whole study: In an earlier analysis of around 540 of the donors, less than 350 Gb of sequence data and 90 million to 120 million unique TCR beta sequences from 150 million to 200 million T cells were reported. To decide whether each TCR beta V gene segment behaved as functional or pseudogenic, an earlier analysis of approximately 590 of the donors relied on high-throughput TCR beta sequencing. The study profiled the T cell repertoires of under 850 subjects by immunosequencing and related them to cytomegalovirus serostatus. The number of donors typed differed by locus, with about 629-630 for A, B, C, DRB1 and DQB1, around 500 for DQA1, 600 to 610 for DPA1, and around 430 for DPB1. Rather than using new phenotypic data, the later analysis identified candidate immune exposures from TCR beta sequences and from how often those sequences occurred across donors. Approximately 300 gigabases of sequencing data and 75 million to 85 million unique TCR sequences made up an early release that covered approximately 620 HLA-typed donors. In a later genetic analysis, genome-wide SNP genotypes for 398 of the 666 donors were used, and that subset was treated as a discovery cohort. Both class I and class II loci were covered by HLA typing, at four-digit resolution. Because of strong linkage in the cohort, roughly 5 DR-DQ haplotypes were treated as single units for association and clustering. Among 398 genotyped donors of the cohort, an average of around 240,000 unique TCR beta nucleotide sequences were sequenced per donor, about a sixth of them non-productive. Every repertoire in the discovery cohort had been generated on one and the same sequencing platform. A later analysis re-examined previously published TCR beta repertoires from around 670 donors and added high-resolution HLA genotyping to investigate patterns of TCR occurrence. Along with the approximately 670-subject first cohort, a separate validation cohort of over a hundred different subjects was used. Alongside the repertoire data, information on donor age, sex, ethnicity and CMV serostatus was compiled. Of the approximately 400 genotyped donors, 65% to 90% were placed in the genetic ancestry cluster associated with self-reported Caucasian donors. The aim of the study was to test whether cataloging public T cell receptors could identify signatures of past pathogen exposure. High-throughput TCR immunosequencing, statistical association of individual TCRs with disease status, and machine learning were combined to predict cytomegalovirus infection status. The investigation overall reported the following: In an earlier analysis of more than 450 of the donors, most TCR beta V segments were observed in productive rearrangements about 87% or about 30% of the time, broadly matching IMGT annotations. The only immune exposure information available for the cohort was CMV serostatus. A further reported finding was that TCR beta sequences accurately predicted the HLA-A and HLA-B alleles for most subjects in the first cohort. Because counts were too low, 15 to 20 rarely observed V segments, including chromosome 9 orphons, were excluded from the earlier analysis of 587 of the donors. Only TCR beta chains were sequenced in this cohort, and the absence of alpha or paired-chain data limited detectable features. The sequencing pipeline was judged likely to have produced a cluster of highly shared sequence variants as a technical artifact. Cytomegalovirus status was reported to be diagnosed by the classifier with high specificity and sensitivity in both the original and validation cohorts. According to a later genetic analysis, donors in an Asian-associated ancestry cluster had fewer N-insertions in productive TCRs than the approximately 700-donor mean. A later analysis found that most CMV-associated TCR beta chains appeared HLA-restricted, with HLA associations seemingly driven largely by CMV exposure. Assigning TCR associations to individual alleles was difficult when HLA alleles, especially DR and DQ, strongly co-occurred. In a later analysis, several top co-occurrence clusters were reported to appear linked to parvovirus B19, influenza, CMV and Epstein-Barr virus. In a later genetic analysis, a missense DCLRE1C variant was associated with V-gene and J-gene trimming of TCR beta chains, and the association was replicated in an independent cohort. In a later analysis, HLA-associated TCR beta chains showed more clonal expansion and lower generation probabilities than non-associated chains that were equally common. In a later analysis, the rate of TCR association differed among HLA loci, with DRB1 alleles having the most associated TCRs and HLA-C alleles having the fewest. While some public TCRs were present in many individuals, most TCR sequences turned up only very rarely across donors. The study listed 164 TCR beta chains as associated with cytomegalovirus. A few of the identified cytomegalovirus-associated TCR beta chains were confirmed in vitro to be specific for cytomegalovirus antigens. Linkage disequilibrium might explain the correlated functional status among segregating V segments, but an unknown experimental factor could not be excluded. Because some donors lacked HLA typing at each locus, the association tests relied only on the typed subset. A later analysis associated approximately 17,000 TCR beta sequences with specific HLA alleles at a false discovery rate of 0.05. The authors suggested that the approach could potentially be extended to other disease states and immunological phenotypes. Sequencing depth was assumed to be roughly uniform across donors in the presence/absence analyses, though that assumption may not hold.

Input material: PBMCs. This receptor was taken from a woman in her thirties or forties in good health and CMV-seropositive.

CDR3 protein: CASSLGQGRTDTQYF. The DNA sequence is TGTGCCAGCAGTCTCGGACAGGGGCGGACAGATACGCAGTATTTT. The chain uses TRBV28 and TRBJ2-3, with 9 central nucleotides matching TRBD1. The CDR3 sequence holds 15 residues, the cysteine and phenylalanine included. The read is trimmed to its CDR3 DNA, 45 bases read in frame from base 1. The CDR1 and CDR2 encoded by the germline V gene are MDHEN and SYDVKM. Compared with germline, V lacks 5 bases and J lacks 3 bases; bases without a gene match: 6.